One and the same sample provided the 5 T cell receptor beta chains below, sequenced in a study of T cell clonotyping in hematopoietic cell transplantation (dated by TCRdb to about 2021). The library relied on the immunoSEQ multiplex PCR assay. The table comes from immuneACCESS by way of TCRdb, which keeps in-frame sequences with V and J called. Part of the clones is missing from these tables; in studies checked, under half for an unresolved V gene and the rest for unknown reasons. The sample table shows about 36,000 clones, and 88% are seen once. Roughly 1.8% of the sample is taken by the ten largest. The sample comprised peripheral blood mononuclear cells. All receptors derive from a middle-aged woman in good health. Some clones in this sample may be carry-over from other donors' samples.

V is TRBV7-2 and J is TRBJ1-4; D gene uncertain. Germline values: CDR1 SGHTA, CDR2 FQGNSA. This CDR3 region has 13 residues. V dropped 3 bases and J dropped 5 bases, with 7 bases sitting between them. Written as DNA, the CDR3 is TGTGCCAGCAGCTTGCTGGTGAATGAAAAACTGTTTTTT. Translated: CASSLLVNEKLFF. The variable domain in full, completed from reference TRBV7-2 and TRBJ1-4, reads GAGVSQSPSNKVTEKGKDVELRCDPISGHTALYWYRQSLGQGLEFLIYFQGNSAPDKSGLPSDRFSAERTGGSVSTLTIQRTQQEDSAVYLCASSLLVNEKLFFGSGTQLSVL.

The chain is built from TRBV5-1 and TRBJ2-7; 7 nucleotides align to TRBD1. CDR1 is SGHRS, CDR2 YFSETQ, per germline. V was clipped by 0 bases and J by 8 bases; unmatched bases: 8. This CDR3 is built from 14 residues. CDR3 loop: CASSLGGGFDKQYF. Here the CDR3 DNA reads TGCGCCAGCAGCTTGGGAGGGGGCTTTGACAAGCAGTACTTC.

The chain uses TRBV7-2 and TRBJ1-1, with D unresolved. Trimming pared 5 bases from V and 7 bases from J, leaving 14 bases between. Looked up from germline, CDR1 is SGHTA and CDR2 is FQGNSA. The CDR3 is 13 residues long. DNA of the CDR3: TGTGCCAGCAGCCCACGGACGGGCCATGAAGCTTTCTTT. Translation gives CASSPRTGHEAFF.

The genes are TRBV29-1 and TRBJ1-2; D gene ambiguous. The CDR3 loop spans 13 amino acids. Germline-derived CDR1 and CDR2 are SQVTM and ANQGSEA. Deletions cut 6 bases from V and 2 bases from J, with 13 bases between. The CDR3 coding sequence is TGCAGCGTAGTTGGACTGGGAAACTATGGCTACACCTTC. The encoded protein is CSVVGLGNYGYTF.

The chain joins TRBV19 to TRBJ1-2; D is uncertain. V lost 5 bases, J lost 8 bases, and 15 bases lay in between. Germline V gene data show CDR1 as LNHDA and CDR2 as SQIVND (reference sequence). The CDR3 spans 13 residues. CDR3 DNA: TGTGCCAGTAGTCCACCTCGAGATCAAGGCTACACCTTC. Protein product: CASSPPRDQGYTF.